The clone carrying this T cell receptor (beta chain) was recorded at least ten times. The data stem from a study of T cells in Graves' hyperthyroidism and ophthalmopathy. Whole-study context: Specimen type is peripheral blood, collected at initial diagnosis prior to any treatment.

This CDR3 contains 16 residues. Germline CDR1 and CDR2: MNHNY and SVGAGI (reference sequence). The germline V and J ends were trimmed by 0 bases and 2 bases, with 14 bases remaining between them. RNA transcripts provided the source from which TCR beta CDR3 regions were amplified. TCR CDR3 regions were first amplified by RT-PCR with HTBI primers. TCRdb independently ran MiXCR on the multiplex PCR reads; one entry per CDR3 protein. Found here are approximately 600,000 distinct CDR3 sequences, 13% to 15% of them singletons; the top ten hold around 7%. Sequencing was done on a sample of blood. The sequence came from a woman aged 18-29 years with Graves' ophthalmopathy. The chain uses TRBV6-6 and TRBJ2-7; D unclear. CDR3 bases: TGTGCCAGCAGTTACTCGTTTAAAGGCAAAACCTACGAGCAGTACTTC. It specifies CASSYSFKGKTYEQYF.